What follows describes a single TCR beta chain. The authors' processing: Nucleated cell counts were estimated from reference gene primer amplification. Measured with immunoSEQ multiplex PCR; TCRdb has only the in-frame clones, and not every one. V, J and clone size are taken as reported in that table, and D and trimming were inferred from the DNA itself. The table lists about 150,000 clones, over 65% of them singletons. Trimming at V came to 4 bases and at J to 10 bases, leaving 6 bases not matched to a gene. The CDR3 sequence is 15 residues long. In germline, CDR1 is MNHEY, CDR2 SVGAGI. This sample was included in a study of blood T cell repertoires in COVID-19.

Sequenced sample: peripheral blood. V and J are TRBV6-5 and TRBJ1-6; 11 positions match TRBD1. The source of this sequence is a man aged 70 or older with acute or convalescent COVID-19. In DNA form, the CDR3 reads TGTGCCAGCAGTTGGGGGACAGGGGGAGGGTCACCCCTCCACTTT. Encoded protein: CASSWGTGGGSPLHF.